This is a list of T cell receptor beta chains from one sample in a study of siplizumab effects on memory and regulatory T cells. The table came from immunoSEQ multiplex PCR; TCRdb's copy has only in-frame clones and leaves some out. Here the sample spans 70,000 to 90,000 clones, 80% to 90% being singletons. The sequencing input was CD4+ T cells sorted from blood. These receptors were collected from a human donor in good health. CDR3s include the opening cysteine and the closing phenylalanine or tryptophan. D genes are given only for firm matches. Rows may omit the clone size; those that give it use once, few, many or a size class.

size	V	J	D	DNA	CDR3
NA	TRBV9	TRBJ1-2	NA	TGTGCCAGCAGCGTAGGGCAGGGGATCGGCTACACCTTC	CASSVGQGIGYTF
NA	TRBV12-5	TRBJ1-3	NA	TGTGCTAGTGGTTCCTCCGGGACGTTTGGAAACACCATATATTTT	CASGSSGTFGNTIYF
NA	TRBV2	TRBJ2-7	NA	TGTGCCAGCAGTGAGGACTCAAGGGTATACGAGCAGTACTTC	CASSEDSRVYEQYF
NA	TRBV10-3	TRBJ2-3	TRBD1	TGTGCCATCAGGGGACAGGGAGATACGCAGTATTTT	CAIRGQGDTQYF
NA	TRBV11-3	TRBJ2-1	NA	TGTGCCAGCAGTCCCCGCAACAATGAGCAGTTCTTC	CASSPRNNEQFF
NA	TRBV7-6	TRBJ2-2	NA	TGTGCCAGCAGACAAAGGGGTACGAACACCGGGGAGCTGTTTTTT	CASRQRGTNTGELFF
NA	TRBV19	TRBJ2-2	NA	TGTGCCAGTAGAAGGGTTGGCACCGGGGAGCTGTTTTTT	CASRRVGTGELFF
NA	TRBV19	TRBJ2-2	NA	TGTGCCAGTAGCGTAGGGAACACCGGGGAGCTGTTTTTT	CASSVGNTGELFF
NA	TRBV5-4	TRBJ2-3	NA	TGTGCCAGCAGCTCTTATAGCGGAACTAGCACAGATACGCAGTATTTT	CASSSYSGTSTDTQYF
NA	TRBV6-1	TRBJ1-2	NA	TGTGCCAGCAGTGACGGGTTCGACTATGGCTACACCTTC	CASSDGFDYGYTF
NA	TRBV19	TRBJ1-5	NA	TGTGCCAGTAGTATTCCAACGCAGGGAATCCAGCCCCAGCATTTT	CASSIPTQGIQPQHF
NA	TRBV11-2	TRBJ2-4	TRBD2	TGTGCCAGCAGCGAAGAGGTCGGGGGGAGAGCCAAAAACATTCAGTACTTC	CASSEEVGGRAKNIQYF
once	TRBV27	TRBJ2-2	TRBD2	TGTGCCAGCAGTTTACTAGCGGGAGGGCCCAACGGGGAGCTGTTTTTT	CASSLLAGGPNGELFF
NA	TRBV9	TRBJ2-5	TRBD2	TGTGCCAGCAGCGTAAGTGGGACTAGCGGACAAGAGACCCAGTACTTC	CASSVSGTSGQETQYF
once	TRBV5-4	TRBJ2-7	TRBD2	TGTGCCAGCAGCTTTTCGGGAGGGCGAGGCGAGCAGTACTTC	CASSFSGGRGEQYF
NA	TRBV5-1	TRBJ1-2	NA	TGCGCCAGCAGCGATCAGGGGCCTCCGGGCTATGGCTACACCTTC	CASSDQGPPGYGYTF
NA	TRBV7-9	TRBJ1-1	TRBD1	TGTGCCAGCAGCGGCGCAGGGGGAGGACCTGAAGCTTTCTTT	CASSGAGGGPEAFF
NA	TRBV7-2	TRBJ1-2	TRBD1	TGTGCCAGCAGCTTGGACAGGGGGCCTGGTGGCTACACCTTC	CASSLDRGPGGYTF
NA	TRBV7-3	TRBJ2-1	NA	TGTGCCAGCAGCTTAACACGAGACGGGTCCTACAATGAGCAGTTCTTC	CASSLTRDGSYNEQFF
few	TRBV6-1	TRBJ2-3	NA	TGTGCCAGCAGTGATAACCTGAGGCCAGACAGCACAGATACGCAGTATTTT	CASSDNLRPDSTDTQYF
NA	TRBV30	TRBJ2-7	NA	TGTGCCTGGAGTGAGGACAGAACCTACGAGCAGTACTTC	CAWSEDRTYEQYF
few	TRBV6-4	TRBJ1-1	TRBD1	TGTGCCAGCAGAGGGACAGATATGAACACTGAAGCTTTCTTT	CASRGTDMNTEAFF
NA	TRBV7-3	TRBJ2-1	NA	TGTGCCAGCAGCCGCTCCCCGGAGGATGAGCAGTTCTTC	CASSRSPEDEQFF
NA	TRBV25-1	TRBJ2-7	TRBD1	TGTGCCAGCAGTGACTTCGGACAGGGTAATCAGTACTTC	CASSDFGQGNQYF
NA	TRBV28	TRBJ2-5	TRBD2	TGTGCCAGCAGTTTAGGGGGACTAGCGGGAGGGCTAGAGACCCAGTACTTC	CASSLGGLAGGLETQYF
NA	TRBV6-5	TRBJ2-7	NA	TGTGCCAGCAGTTCCCATGCGGGTTCTAGCTCCTACGAGCAGTACTTC	CASSSHAGSSSYEQYF
once	TRBV6-1	TRBJ1-5	NA	TGTGCCAGCACCAGAGCAGGGGATCAGCCCCAGCATTTT	CASTRAGDQPQHF
NA	TRBV7-6	TRBJ2-2	TRBD2	TGTGCCAGCGGCCGGGGTATACTAGCGGGAAACACCGGGGAGCTGTTTTTT	CASGRGILAGNTGELFF
few	TRBV11-3	TRBJ2-5	NA	TGTGCCAGCAGCCCCTGGGGACAAGAGACCCAGTACTTC	CASSPWGQETQYF
NA	TRBV9	TRBJ1-1	TRBD1	TGTGCCAGCCAGGGGGCGAACACTGAAGCTTTCTTT	CASQGANTEAFF